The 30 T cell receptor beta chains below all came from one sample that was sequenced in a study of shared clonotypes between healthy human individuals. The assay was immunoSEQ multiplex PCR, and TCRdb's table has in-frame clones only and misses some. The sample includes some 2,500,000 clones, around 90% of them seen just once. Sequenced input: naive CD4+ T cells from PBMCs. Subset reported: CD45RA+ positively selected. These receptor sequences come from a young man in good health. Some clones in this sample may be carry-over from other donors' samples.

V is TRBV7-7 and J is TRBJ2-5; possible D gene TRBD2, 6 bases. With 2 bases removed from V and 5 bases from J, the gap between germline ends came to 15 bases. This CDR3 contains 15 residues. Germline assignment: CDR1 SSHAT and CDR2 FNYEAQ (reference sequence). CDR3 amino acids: CASSLFAGNGETQYF. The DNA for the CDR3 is TGTGCCAGCAGCTTATTTGCGGGGAACGGGGAGACCCAGTACTTC.

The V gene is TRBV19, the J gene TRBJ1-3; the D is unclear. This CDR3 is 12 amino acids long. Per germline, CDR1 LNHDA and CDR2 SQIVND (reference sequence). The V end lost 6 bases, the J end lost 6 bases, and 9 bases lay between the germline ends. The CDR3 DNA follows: TGTGCCAGTAGCGCACGGGAAAACACCATATATTTT. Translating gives CASSARENTIYF.

In nucleotides, the CDR3 is TGTGCCAGCAGCCAAGATCTTCCAGGGCTGTACAATGAGCAGTTCTTC. Its translation: CASSQDLPGLYNEQFF. The rearrangement uses TRBV4-2 and TRBJ2-1, with D possibly TRBD1 on 5 matching bases. The CDR3 spans 16 residues. The germline V and J ends were trimmed by 0 bases and 4 bases, with 13 bases remaining between them. The V gene's germline CDR1 is LGHNA and CDR2 YNFKEQ.

CDR3 nucleotides: TGCGCCAGCAGTCGGGCGACAGGGGAACGTGGCTACACCTTC. Translating it yields CASSRATGERGYTF. This chain joins TRBV5-1 and TRBJ1-2; 8 bases agree with TRBD1. With V trimmed by 5 bases and J by 7 bases, 10 bases remained unmatched. Germline V gene data show CDR1 as SGHRS and CDR2 as YFSETQ. This CDR3 comprises 14 residues.

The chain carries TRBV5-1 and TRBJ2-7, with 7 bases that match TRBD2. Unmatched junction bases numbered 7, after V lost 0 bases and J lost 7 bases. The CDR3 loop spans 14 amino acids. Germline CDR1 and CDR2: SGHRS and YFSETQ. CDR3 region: CASSLGLAVGEQYF. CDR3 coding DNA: TGCGCCAGCAGCTTGGGGCTAGCGGTGGGGGAGCAGTACTTC.

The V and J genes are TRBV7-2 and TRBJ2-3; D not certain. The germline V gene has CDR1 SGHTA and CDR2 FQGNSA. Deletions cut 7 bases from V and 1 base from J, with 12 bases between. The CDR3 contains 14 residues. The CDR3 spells CASTYWQGTDTQYF. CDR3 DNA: TGTGCCAGCACATATTGGCAGGGCACAGATACGCAGTATTTT.

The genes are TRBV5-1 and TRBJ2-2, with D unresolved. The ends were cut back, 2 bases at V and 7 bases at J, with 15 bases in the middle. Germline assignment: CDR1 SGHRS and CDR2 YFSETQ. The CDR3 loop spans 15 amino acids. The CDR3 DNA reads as TGCGCCAGCAGCTTAGGTCCCTCGATGGGCGGGGAGCTGTTTTTT. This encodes CASSLGPSMGGELFF.

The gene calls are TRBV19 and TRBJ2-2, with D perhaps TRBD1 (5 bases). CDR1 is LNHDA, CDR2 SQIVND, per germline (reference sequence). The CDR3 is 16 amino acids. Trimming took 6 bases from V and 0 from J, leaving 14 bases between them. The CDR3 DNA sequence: TGTGCCAGTAGAGGGATGACAGTCTCGAACACCGGGGAGCTGTTTTTT. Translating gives CASRGMTVSNTGELFF.

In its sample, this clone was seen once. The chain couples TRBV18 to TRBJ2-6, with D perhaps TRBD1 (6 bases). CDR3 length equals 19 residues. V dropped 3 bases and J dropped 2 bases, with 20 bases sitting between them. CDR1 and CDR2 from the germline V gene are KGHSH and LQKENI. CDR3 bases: TGTGCCAGCTCACCTCTACAGCCAGGGGCTATCGCTGGGGCCAACGTCCTGACTTTC. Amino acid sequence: CASSPLQPGAIAGANVLTF.

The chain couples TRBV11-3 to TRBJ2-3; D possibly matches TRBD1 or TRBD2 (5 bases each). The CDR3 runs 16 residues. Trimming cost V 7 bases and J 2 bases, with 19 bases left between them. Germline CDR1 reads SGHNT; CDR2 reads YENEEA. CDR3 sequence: CASTPELGTVTDTQYF. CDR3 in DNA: TGTGCCAGCACCCCCGAGTTGGGGACCGTCACAGATACGCAGTATTTT.

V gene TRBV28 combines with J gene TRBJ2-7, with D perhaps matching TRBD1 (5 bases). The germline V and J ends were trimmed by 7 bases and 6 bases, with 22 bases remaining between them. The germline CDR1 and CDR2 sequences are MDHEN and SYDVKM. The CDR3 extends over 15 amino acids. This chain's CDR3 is CASINVVQGSSEQYF. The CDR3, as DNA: TGTGCCAGCATTAATGTAGTCCAGGGAAGTTCCGAGCAGTACTTC.

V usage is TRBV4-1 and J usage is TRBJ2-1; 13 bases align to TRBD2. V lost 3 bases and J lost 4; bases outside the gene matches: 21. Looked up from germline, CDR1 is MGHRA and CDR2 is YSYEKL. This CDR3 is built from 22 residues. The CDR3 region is CASSQKRQSGTSGTIGYNEQFF. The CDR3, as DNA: TGCGCCAGCAGCCAGAAAAGACAGTCCGGGACTAGCGGGACCATAGGGTACAATGAGCAGTTCTTC.

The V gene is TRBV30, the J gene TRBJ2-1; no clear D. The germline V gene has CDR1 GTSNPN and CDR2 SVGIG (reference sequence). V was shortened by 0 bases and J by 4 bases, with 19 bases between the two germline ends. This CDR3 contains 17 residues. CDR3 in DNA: TGTGCCTGGAGTGTACATCCCATCACAAACGTATACAATGAGCAGTTCTTC. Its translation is CAWSVHPITNVYNEQFF.

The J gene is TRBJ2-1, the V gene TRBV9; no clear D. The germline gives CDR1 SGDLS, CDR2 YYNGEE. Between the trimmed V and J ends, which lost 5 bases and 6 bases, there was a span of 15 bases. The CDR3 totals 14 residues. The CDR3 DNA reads TGTGCCAGCAGTTGGTCGTCAGCGAGCAATGAGCAGTTCTTC. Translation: CASSWSSASNEQFF.

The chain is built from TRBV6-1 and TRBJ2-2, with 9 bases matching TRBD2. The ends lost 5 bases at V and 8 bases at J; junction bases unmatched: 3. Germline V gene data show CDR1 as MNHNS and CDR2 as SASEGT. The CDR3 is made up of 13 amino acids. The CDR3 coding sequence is TGTGCCAGCAGTATCCTAGCGGGAGGGGAGCTGTTTTTT. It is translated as CASSILAGGELFF.

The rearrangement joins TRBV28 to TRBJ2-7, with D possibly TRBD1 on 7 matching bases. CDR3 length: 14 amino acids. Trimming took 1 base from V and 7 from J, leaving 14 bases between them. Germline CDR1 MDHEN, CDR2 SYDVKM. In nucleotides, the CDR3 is TGTGCCAGCAGTTTATATCGGCGGGGACAGGAGCAGTACTTC. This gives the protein CASSLYRRGQEQYF.

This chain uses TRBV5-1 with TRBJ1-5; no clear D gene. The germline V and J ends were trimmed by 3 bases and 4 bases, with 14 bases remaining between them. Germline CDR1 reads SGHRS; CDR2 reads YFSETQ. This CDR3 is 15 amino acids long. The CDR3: CASSSGIESNQPQHF. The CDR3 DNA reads TGCGCCAGCAGCTCGGGAATTGAGTCTAATCAGCCCCAGCATTTT.

The CDR3 nucleotides are TGTGCCAGCAGAGAACACAGTGAAGCTTTCTTT. Its translation: CASREHSEAFF. The chain employs TRBV27 and TRBJ1-1; D is ambiguous. The CDR3 is made up of 11 amino acids. Germline V gene sequence: CDR1 MNHEY, CDR2 SMNVEV (reference sequence). Trimming cost V 6 bases and J 7 bases, with 9 bases left between them.

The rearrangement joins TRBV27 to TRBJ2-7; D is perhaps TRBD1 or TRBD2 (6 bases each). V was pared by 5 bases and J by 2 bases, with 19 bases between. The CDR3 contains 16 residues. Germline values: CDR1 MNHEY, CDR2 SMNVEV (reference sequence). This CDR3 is CASSAGDFLPPYEQYF. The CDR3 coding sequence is TGTGCCAGCAGTGCAGGGGACTTCCTGCCCCCCTACGAGCAGTACTTC.

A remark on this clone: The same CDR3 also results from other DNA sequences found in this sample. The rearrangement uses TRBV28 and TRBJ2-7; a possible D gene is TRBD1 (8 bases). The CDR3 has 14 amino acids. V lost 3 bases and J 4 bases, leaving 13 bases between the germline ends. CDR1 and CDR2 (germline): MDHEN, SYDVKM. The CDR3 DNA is TGTGCCAGCAGTTTTACAGGGGGAGGGTACGAGCAGTACTTC. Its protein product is CASSFTGGGYEQYF.

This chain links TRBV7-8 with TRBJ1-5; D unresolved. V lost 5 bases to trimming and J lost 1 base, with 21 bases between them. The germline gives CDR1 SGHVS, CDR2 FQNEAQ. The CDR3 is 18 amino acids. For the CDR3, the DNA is TGTGCCAGCAGCCCGCACACGTCGTCCGCTTGGAGCAATCAGCCCCAGCATTTT. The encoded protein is CASSPHTSSAWSNQPQHF.

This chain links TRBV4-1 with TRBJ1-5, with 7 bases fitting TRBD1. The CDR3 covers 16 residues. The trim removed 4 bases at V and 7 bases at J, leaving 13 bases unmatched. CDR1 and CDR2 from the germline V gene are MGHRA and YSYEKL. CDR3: CASSRSYRGQRQPQHF. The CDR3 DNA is TGCGCCAGCAGCCGGTCATACAGGGGCCAACGACAGCCCCAGCATTTT.

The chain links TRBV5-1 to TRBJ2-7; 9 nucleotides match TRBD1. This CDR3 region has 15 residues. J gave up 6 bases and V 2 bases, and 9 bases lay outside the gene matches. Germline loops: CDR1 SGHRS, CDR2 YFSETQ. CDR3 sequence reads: CASSFLEQGAAEQYF. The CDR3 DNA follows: TGCGCCAGCAGCTTTTTGGAACAGGGGGCTGCCGAGCAGTACTTC.

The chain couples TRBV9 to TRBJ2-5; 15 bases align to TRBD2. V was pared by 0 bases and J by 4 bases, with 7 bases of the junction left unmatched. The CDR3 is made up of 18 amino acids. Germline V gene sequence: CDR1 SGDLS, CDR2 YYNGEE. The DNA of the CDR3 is TGTGCCAGCAGCGTAGGAGGACTAGCGGGAGGGACGGGAGAGACCCAGTACTTC. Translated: CASSVGGLAGGTGETQYF.

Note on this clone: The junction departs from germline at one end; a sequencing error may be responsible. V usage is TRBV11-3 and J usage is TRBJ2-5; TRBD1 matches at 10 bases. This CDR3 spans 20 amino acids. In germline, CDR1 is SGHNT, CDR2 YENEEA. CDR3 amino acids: CAGSLDRTITGTGDQETQYF. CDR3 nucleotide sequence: TGTGCCGGCAGCTTAGATCGGACAATAACCGGGACAGGGGACCAAGAGACCCAGTACTTC.

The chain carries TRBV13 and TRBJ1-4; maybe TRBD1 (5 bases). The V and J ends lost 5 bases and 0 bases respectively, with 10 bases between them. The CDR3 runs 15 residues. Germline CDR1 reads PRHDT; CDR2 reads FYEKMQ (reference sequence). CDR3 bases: TGTGCCAGCAGCCCAGGGACGGCAACTAATGAAAAACTGTTTTTT. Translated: CASSPGTATNEKLFF.

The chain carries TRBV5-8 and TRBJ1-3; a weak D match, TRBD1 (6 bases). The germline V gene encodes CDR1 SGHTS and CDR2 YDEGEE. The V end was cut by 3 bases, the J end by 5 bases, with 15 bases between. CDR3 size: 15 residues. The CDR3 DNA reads TGTGCCAGCAGCTCGGCGGGGGGCTTGAGAAACACCATATATTTT. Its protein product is CASSSAGGLRNTIYF.

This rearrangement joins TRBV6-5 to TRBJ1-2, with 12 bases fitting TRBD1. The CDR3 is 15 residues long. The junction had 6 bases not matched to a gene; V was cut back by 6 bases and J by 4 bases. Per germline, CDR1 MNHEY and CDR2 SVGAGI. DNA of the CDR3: TGTGCCAGCAGACAGGGACAGGGGGCTAGCTATGGCTACACCTTC. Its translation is CASRQGQGASYGYTF.

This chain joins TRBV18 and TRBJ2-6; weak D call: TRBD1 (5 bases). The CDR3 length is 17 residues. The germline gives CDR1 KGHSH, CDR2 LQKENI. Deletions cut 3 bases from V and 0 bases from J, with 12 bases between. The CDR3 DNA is TGTGCCAGCTCACCCATACAGGTTCTCTCTGGGGCCAACGTCCTGACTTTC. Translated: CASSPIQVLSGANVLTF.

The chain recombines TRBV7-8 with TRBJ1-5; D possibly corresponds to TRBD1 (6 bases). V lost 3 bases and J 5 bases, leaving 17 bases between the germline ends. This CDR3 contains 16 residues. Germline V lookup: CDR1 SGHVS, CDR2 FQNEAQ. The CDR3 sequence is CASSFGLWGQDQPQHF. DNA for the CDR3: TGTGCCAGCAGCTTCGGTCTTTGGGGGCAAGATCAGCCCCAGCATTTT.